Here is one T cell receptor beta chain with its context. Its cognate antigen is unknown. The sample belongs to a study of OX40 agonist ivuxolimab in advanced cancers. Study-wide context: Melanoma, hepatocellular carcinoma, head and neck or renal cell cancer occurred in dose-escalation patients. Points from the study as a whole: Those patients achieving a partial response at 0.1-3.0 mg/kg showed among the lowest clonal expansion.

Between the trimmed V and J ends, which lost 7 bases and 5 bases, there was a span of 18 bases. Germline V gene data show CDR1 as SGHRS and CDR2 as YFSETQ. The CDR3 runs 14 residues. Sequenced by immunoSEQ multiplex PCR; TCRdb stores in-frame clones only, minus some. The sample shows about 77,000 clones, roughly 86% of them seen only once. The TCR originated in an adult with an advanced solid tumor such as melanoma, head and neck, liver or kidney cancer. The chain carries TRBV5-1 and TRBJ1-1; TRBD1 is a possible D gene (6 bases). The sample was CD4+ or CD8+ T cells sorted from blood, taken in a trial of the OX40 agonist ivuxolimab. This CDR3 is CASGWGAGETEAFF. CDR3 in DNA: TGCGCCAGCGGCTGGGGGGCCGGGGAAACTGAAGCTTTCTTT. The full variable domain, completed using reference TRBV5-1 and TRBJ1-1, is KAGVTQTPRYLIKTRGQQVTLSCSPISGHRSVSWYQQTPGQGLQFLFEYFSETQRNKGNFPGRFSGRQFSNSRSEMNVSTLELGDSALYLCASGWGAGETEAFFGQGTRLTVV.